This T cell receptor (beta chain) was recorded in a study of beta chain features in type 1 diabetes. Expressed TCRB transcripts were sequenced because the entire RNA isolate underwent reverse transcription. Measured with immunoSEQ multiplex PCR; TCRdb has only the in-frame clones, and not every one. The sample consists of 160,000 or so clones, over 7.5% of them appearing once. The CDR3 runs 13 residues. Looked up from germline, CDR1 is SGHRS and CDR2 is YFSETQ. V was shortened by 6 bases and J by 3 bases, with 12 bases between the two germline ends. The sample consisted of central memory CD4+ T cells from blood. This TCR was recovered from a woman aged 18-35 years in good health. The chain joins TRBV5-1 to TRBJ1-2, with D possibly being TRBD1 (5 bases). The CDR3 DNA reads TGCGCCAGCAACATCGGGGGAGACTATGGCTACACCTTC. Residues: CASNIGGDYGYTF.